The 25 T cell receptor beta chains listed next were all sequenced from one sample in a study. TCRdb fed the RT-PCR reads into MiXCR, producing one record per CDR3 protein. The table lists about 700,000 distinct CDR3 sequences, 14% of them singletons. The specimen sequenced was memory CD4+ T cells from blood. These receptors were obtained from a female donor in good health, serving as a healthy control.

This clonotype has more than one count but fewer than ten. This chain uses TRBV12-3 or TRBV12-4 with TRBJ2-1; D is perhaps TRBD1 (5 bases). This CDR3 is built from 15 residues. The V and J ends lost 3 bases and 0 bases respectively, with 9 bases between them. CDR3 sequence reads: CASSFQGFSYNEQFF. In nucleotides, the CDR3 is TGTGCCAGCAGTTTCCAGGGCTTCTCCTACAATGAGCAGTTCTTC.

This clonotype has just a few counts. The chain combines TRBV9 with TRBJ2-1; TRBD2 matches 15 bases. This CDR3 has 16 amino acids. V gave up 4 bases and J gave up 9 bases; unmatched junction bases: 8. CDR1 and CDR2 from the germline V gene are SGDLS and YYNGEE. The CDR3 region is CASSPGLAGGYGEQFF. CDR3 DNA sequence: TGTGCCAGCAGCCCCGGACTAGCGGGAGGGTACGGTGAGCAGTTCTTC.

This chain links TRBV20-1 with TRBJ1-5, with a possible D match to TRBD1 (6 bases). The germline V gene has CDR1 DFQATT and CDR2 SNEGSKA (reference sequence). Trimming took off 4 bases at V and 6 bases at J, with 16 bases between the two ends. The CDR3 is 14 amino acids. CDR3 protein: CSAKQGVGVQPQHF. For the CDR3, the DNA is TGCAGTGCTAAACAGGGAGTAGGAGTTCAGCCCCAGCATTTT.

This clonotype was seen only a few times. V usage is TRBV6-1 and J usage is TRBJ2-4; 12 bases line up with TRBD2. Germline lookup yields CDR1 MNHNS and CDR2 SASEGT. The V and J ends lost 4 bases and 4 bases, in that order; junction bases with no gene match: 8. The CDR3 consists of 17 residues. CDR3 residues: CASSGETSGGEKNIQYF. CDR3 nucleotides: TGTGCCAGCAGTGGGGAGACTAGCGGGGGAGAGAAAAACATTCAGTACTTC.

This clonotype was counted ten times or more. CDR3 protein: CSVLRDRTYNEQFF. CDR3 coding DNA: TGCAGCGTTCTCCGGGACAGGACTTACAATGAGCAGTTCTTC. This chain links TRBV29-1 with TRBJ2-1, with TRBD1 identical over 8 bases. The CDR3 consists of 14 residues. Germline V gives CDR1 SQVTM, CDR2 ANQGSEA. J lost 4 bases, V lost 5 bases, and 7 bases had no gene match.

The V call is TRBV25-1, the J call TRBJ2-4, with D perhaps matching TRBD2 (6 bases). Germline CDR1 MGHDK, CDR2 SYGVNS. The ends were cut back, 2 bases at V and 1 base at J, with 12 bases in the middle. CDR3 length: 16 amino acids. The CDR3 coding sequence is TGTGCCAGCAGTGAACGGGGGATTTTGGCCAAAAACATTCAGTACTTC. It translates to CASSERGILAKNIQYF.

The chain couples TRBV24-1 to TRBJ2-7, with 9 bases identical to TRBD1. Germline CDR1 and CDR2: KGHDR and SFDVKD. Germline trimming cut 4 bases from V and 1 base from J; bases unmatched to any gene: 4. The CDR3 runs to 15 residues. The CDR3 DNA is TGTGCCACCAGTGAACAGGGGGCCGGTTCCTACGAGCAGTACTTC. It codes for CATSEQGAGSYEQYF.

This clonotype was seen a few times. The chain employs TRBV27 and TRBJ2-6; D gene uncertain. The V end lost 3 bases, the J end lost 4 bases, and 7 bases lay between the germline ends. CDR3 length: 14 residues. Germline CDR1 is MNHEY and CDR2 is SMNVEV (reference sequence). DNA of the CDR3: TGTGCCAGCAGTTTCCGGCGCGGGGCCAACGTCCTGACTTTC. Protein sequence: CASSFRRGANVLTF.

This clonotype was counted between two and nine times. The chain carries TRBV6-5 and TRBJ1-5; a possible D gene is TRBD1 (6 bases). The CDR3 runs to 14 residues. Germline V gene lookup returns CDR1 MNHEY and CDR2 SVGAGI. Trimming left V 6 bases short and J 0 bases short, with 9 bases between. CDR3 residues: CASSGDNSNQPQHF. For the CDR3, the DNA is TGTGCCAGCAGCGGGGACAATAGCAATCAGCCCCAGCATTTT.

The chain joins TRBV4-3 to TRBJ2-1, with D perhaps TRBD1 (5 bases). In germline, CDR1 is LGHNA, CDR2 YSLEER. V was pared by 0 bases and J by 9 bases, with 15 bases between. This CDR3 region has 15 residues. CDR3 region: CASSQDNIRASEQFF. For the CDR3, the DNA is TGCGCCAGCAGCCAAGATAATATCAGGGCGAGTGAGCAGTTCTTC.

The chain joins TRBV20-1 to TRBJ2-3; D gene unclear. Between the trimmed V and J ends, which lost 6 bases and 5 bases, there was a span of 9 bases. The CDR3 has 11 residues. Per the germline V gene, CDR1 is DFQATT and CDR2 is SNEGSKA (reference sequence). The CDR3 coding sequence is TGCAGTGCCCCCTACTTAGATACGCAGTATTTT. It yields the protein CSAPYLDTQYF.

In this sample, this clonotype turned up a few times. This chain connects TRBV6-1 to TRBJ1-1; no reliable D call. Deletions cut 3 bases from V and 5 bases from J, with 10 bases between. This CDR3 spans 13 amino acids. CDR1 and CDR2 from the germline V gene are MNHNS and SASEGT. CDR3 nucleotide sequence: TGTGCCAGCAGTGATAGGGCGCGGACTGAAGCTTTCTTT. This sequence encodes CASSDRARTEAFF.

The rearrangement joins TRBV6-2 or TRBV6-3 to TRBJ2-1, with 13 bases matching TRBD2. The V gene end was trimmed by 6 bases and the J gene end by 4 bases; junction bases not matched to a gene: 6. This CDR3 region has 16 residues. Per germline, CDR1 MNHEY and CDR2 SVGEGT. CDR3 sequence reads: CASRTSGRAVYNEQFF. The CDR3 region has the DNA TGTGCCAGCAGAACTAGCGGGAGGGCTGTTTACAATGAGCAGTTCTTC.

This rearrangement joins TRBV20-1 to TRBJ1-5; D remains ambiguous. The CDR3 consists of 13 residues. The V gene's germline CDR1 is DFQATT and CDR2 SNEGSKA (reference sequence). V lost 0 bases and J lost 7, with 10 bases in between. The CDR3 loop reads CSARDVAVQPQHF. DNA for the CDR3: TGCAGTGCTAGAGATGTGGCGGTCCAGCCCCAGCATTTT.

This chain links TRBV13 with TRBJ2-3; 10 bases align to TRBD2. The V segment lost 5 bases and the J segment 8 bases; nucleotides outside the gene matches: 7. The CDR3 has 14 amino acids. Germline V CDR1 and CDR2: PRHDT, FYEKMQ (reference sequence). Written as DNA, the CDR3 is TGTGCCAGCAGCCTCCGCCGGACTAGCGGTACGCAGTATTTT. Encoded protein: CASSLRRTSGTQYF.

This clonotype showed up many times. V is TRBV5-1 and J is TRBJ1-2; D perhaps matches TRBD1 (6 bases). Germline loops: CDR1 SGHRS, CDR2 YFSETQ. V lost 2 bases to trimming and J lost 8 bases, with 22 bases between them. CDR3 length: 16 residues. This chain's CDR3 is CASSFGSSRGGYGYTF. The CDR3 nucleotides are TGCGCCAGCAGCTTCGGGTCTTCCAGGGGTGGATACGGCTACACCTTC.

This clonotype was counted a few times. The genes are TRBV14 and TRBJ1-1, with TRBD1 as a possible D gene (6 bases). This CDR3 is built from 14 residues. Between the trimmed V and J ends, which lost 4 bases and 11 bases, there was a span of 20 bases. CDR1 and CDR2 (germline): SGHDN, FVKESK. In nucleotides, the CDR3 is TGTGCCAGCAGCCTTTCGACAGGCCCGTGGAGGGCTTTCTTT. As protein: CASSLSTGPWRAFF. The full variable domain, its missing parts supplied by reference TRBV14 and TRBJ1-1, is EAGVTQFPSHSVIEKGQTVTLRCDPISGHDNLYWYRRVMGKEIKFLLHFVKESKQDESGMPNNRFLAERTGGTYSTLKVQPAELEDSGVYFCASSLSTGPWRAFFGQGTRLTVV.

Remarks on this clonotype: An end of the junction does not agree with germline; a read error may underlie this. The chain uses TRBV12-3 or TRBV12-4 and TRBJ2-3; D unresolved. This CDR3 has 14 residues. The CDR3 is CASFLGKYTDTRYF. The CDR3, as DNA: TGTGCCAGCTTTCTGGGAAAGTACACAGATACGCGGTATTTT.

A few counts support this clonotype. The CDR3, as DNA: TGCAGTGCTCAAGACTTTAGGACTGAAGCTTTCTTT. Protein: CSAQDFRTEAFF. The chain combines TRBV20-1 with TRBJ1-1; D gene ambiguous. In germline, CDR1 is DFQATT, CDR2 SNEGSKA (reference sequence). This CDR3 has 12 residues. Deletions cut 5 bases from V and 5 bases from J, with 12 bases between.

This clonotype was seen more than once but under ten times. CDR3 sequence: CATSSGQGNEQFF. For the CDR3, the DNA is TGTGCCACCAGCAGCGGACAGGGCAATGAGCAGTTCTTC. The chain is built from TRBV15 and TRBJ2-1; 8 bases align to TRBD1. CDR3 length equals 13 residues. Germline-derived CDR1 and CDR2 are LNHNV and YYDKDF (reference sequence). With 3 bases clipped from V and 6 bases from J, the junction kept 1 base outside the gene matches. Full variable domain (missing parts from reference TRBV15 and TRBJ2-1): DAMVIQNPRYQVTQFGKPVTLSCSQTLNHNVMYWYQQKSSQAPKLLFHYYDKDFNNEADTPDNFQSRRPNTSFCFLDIRSPGLGDTAMYLCATSSGQGNEQFFGPGTRLTVL.

This clonotype has a handful of counts. The rearrangement joins TRBV28 to TRBJ1-3; 12 nucleotides match TRBD1. With 6 bases clipped from V and 7 bases from J, the junction kept 7 bases outside the gene matches. The CDR3 runs to 15 residues. Germline V lookup: CDR1 MDHEN, CDR2 SYDVKM. CDR3 nucleotide sequence: TGTGCCAGCAGACTGGGACAGGGGGCAGCTAACACCATATATTTT. Its protein is CASRLGQGAANTIYF.

In DNA, the CDR3 is TGCAGTGCTAGTGCGGGGGGCGGGGAGACCCAGTACTTC. Its translation is CSASAGGGETQYF. This chain links TRBV20-1 with TRBJ2-5; 8 bases fit TRBD2. The CDR3 extends over 13 amino acids. V trimming: 3 bases; J trimming: 5 bases; junction bases outside the gene matches: 5. Per germline, CDR1 DFQATT and CDR2 SNEGSKA (reference sequence).

This clonotype was counted at least ten times. The rearrangement links TRBV7-2 to TRBJ2-7, with TRBD2 matching over 7 bases. V gave up 4 bases and J gave up 2 bases; unmatched junction bases: 8. This CDR3 comprises 15 residues. Germline CDR1 is SGHTA and CDR2 is FQGNSA. The CDR3 protein is CASSYVYGGTYEQYF. CDR3 DNA sequence: TGTGCCAGCAGCTATGTCTACGGGGGGACCTACGAGCAGTACTTC.

V gene TRBV6-4 combines with J gene TRBJ2-1, with D possibly matching TRBD2 (5 bases). V lost 0 bases, J lost 12 bases, and 24 bases lay in between. The CDR3 is 17 residues long. Germline CDR1 reads MRHNA; CDR2 reads SNTAGT. For the CDR3, the DNA is TGTGCCAGCAGTGACTCGTATATGGGAGACAAACAACATGGGCAGTTCTTC. This sequence encodes CASSDSYMGDKQHGQFF.

This clonotype was detected many times. The chain links TRBV7-2 to TRBJ2-3, with TRBD2 as a possible D gene (5 bases). The CDR3 has 14 residues. Looked up from germline, CDR1 is SGHTA and CDR2 is FQGNSA. Trimming left V 1 base short and J 4 bases short, with 9 bases between. The CDR3 nucleotides read TGTGCCAGCAGCTTAGTATGGGAGCCAGATACGCAGTATTTT. This encodes CASSLVWEPDTQYF.